This T cell receptor (beta chain) was sequenced during a study of early stage breast cancer tumors. Study as a whole: Samples were sequenced at 9 to 10-fold average coverage. Study findings and constraints: Comparing each tissue with blood distinguished tumor from normal in most of the 16 patients. Commonly generated sequences made up most enriched TCRB sequences shared between patients. Functional markers like CD4, CD8 and FOXP3 were missed in bulk sequencing.

TCRdb's copy holds only in-frame clones and misses some; the assay was immunoSEQ multiplex PCR. Of some 72,000 clones detected, approximately 80% appear once; the ten largest clones hold about 3.6%. Turning to this clone: Its specificity is not known.

The CDR3 is 14 amino acids. The germline V and J ends were trimmed by 0 bases and 2 bases, with 11 bases remaining between them. The germline CDR1 and CDR2 sequences are GTSNPN and SVGIG (reference sequence). Sequencing was carried out using blood. The chain joins TRBV30 to TRBJ2-7; weak D call: TRBD2 (7 bases). The TCR sequence derives from a person in their sixties with breast cancer. CDR3 coding DNA: TGTGCCTGGAGTGTAGGGGGGGCCCCCTACGAGCAGTACTTC. Protein product: CAWSVGGAPYEQYF.